This T cell receptor beta chain comes out of a study of OX40 agonist ivuxolimab in advanced cancers. Overall study: At roughly 80% male, the cohort had a mean age of approximately 64 years, ranging from roughly 20 to 90. General study results and limits: Among T cells, CD8+ cells averaged more expanded clones than CD4+ cells.

V shed 3 bases and J shed 5 bases, with 13 bases lying between them. CDR3 length: 14 residues. Looked up from germline, CDR1 is MNHEY and CDR2 is SMNVEV (reference sequence). A note on this clone: The target antigen is unknown.

Method: immunoSEQ multiplex PCR; TCRdb's copy keeps in-frame clones and lacks some. The sample includes 40,000 to 55,000 clones, under 90% seen only once; the top ten take 8.5% to 12%. This TCR came from an adult with an advanced solid tumor such as melanoma, head and neck, liver or kidney cancer. This sequence joins TRBV27 and TRBJ1-1; D remains unclear. The input for sequencing was CD4+ or CD8+ T cells sorted from blood, taken in a trial of the OX40 agonist ivuxolimab. In nucleotides, the CDR3 is TGTGCCAGCAGTTTTGGGCCGGCGGATACTGAAGCTTTCTTT. Protein: CASSFGPADTEAFF.